The rows below give T cell receptor beta chains drawn from one sample of a study of early stage breast cancer tumors. Assay used: immunoSEQ multiplex PCR; TCRdb lists only in-frame clones, some missing. The sample holds thousands of clones, 60% to 80% seen once. Sequencing used normal breast tissue next to the tumor. These receptors were obtained from a person aged 60 to 70 with breast cancer. CDR3s include the opening cysteine and the closing phenylalanine or tryptophan.

CDR3aa	j_gene	v_gene
CASSQVKPGALVYGTEAFF	TRBJ1-1	TRBV4-1
CASSPGTSSTDTQYF	TRBJ2-3	TRBV11-3
CASSPISSNSYNEQFF	TRBJ2-1	TRBV18
CASSPSLPKKLFF	TRBJ1-4	TRBV18
CASSSPTGGGHGYTF	TRBJ1-2	TRBV7-9
CASSTSGGTYEQYF	TRBJ2-7	TRBV19
CASSIPGRGQNTGELFF	TRBJ2-2	TRBV5-4
CASSFLGTAFF	TRBJ1-1	TRBV28
CASSMLKAPDGYTF	TRBJ1-2	TRBV19
CASSPNRVRLETQYF	TRBJ2-5	TRBV11-2
CASSLIEGGHEQYF	TRBJ2-7	TRBV7-6
CASSDRHWKRGTSRDTQYF	TRBJ2-3	TRBV9
CASSVDHSSYNEQFF	TRBJ2-1	TRBV9
CASSYSDNEQFF	TRBJ2-1	TRBV6-6
CASSFDDSRNTGELFF	TRBJ2-2	TRBV5-5
CASSLSVANEQYF	TRBJ2-7	TRBV27
CASSLGGRTNTGELFF	TRBJ2-2	TRBV5-1
CASSLPGQRAFGYTF	TRBJ1-2	TRBV7-9
CSAWRGYGYTF	TRBJ1-2	TRBV20-1
CASSRRGLAVQETQYF	TRBJ2-5	TRBV19
CASSTTPGRYEQYF	TRBJ2-7	TRBV7-6
CATSPRTGFYGYTF	TRBJ1-2	TRBV15
CAWSVLGGTEAFF	TRBJ1-1	TRBV30
CASRQKGGLNTEAFF	TRBJ1-1	TRBV6-5
CASNQGAFGTGELFF	TRBJ2-2	TRBV19
CASSFPEGRGLNTGELFF	TRBJ2-2	TRBV7-9
CASSLDASGRSNEQFF	TRBJ2-1	TRBV11-2
CASSLANEQFF	TRBJ2-1	TRBV7-9
CASSLAGAGAGTGELFF	TRBJ2-2	TRBV5-1
CASSPDRTDTEAFF	TRBJ1-1	TRBV18
CASSSGRIVAGGETQYF	TRBJ2-5	TRBV27
CASTLGQGQYF	TRBJ2-7	TRBV28
CASSSNYGAGANVLTF	TRBJ2-6	TRBV7-3
CASSGGGVGYTF	TRBJ1-2	TRBV18
CASSFNRGDIQYF	TRBJ2-4	TRBV7-8
CSVEWGLAENTGELFF	TRBJ2-2	TRBV29-1
CASAKSRSPLHF	TRBJ1-6	TRBV5-6
CASSQDRFRGSRDYEQYF	TRBJ2-7	TRBV4-1
CASSSGQGPSSYNEQFF	TRBJ2-1	TRBV5-1
CASSLEGRRARSSYNEQFF	TRBJ2-1	TRBV5-1
CASRRGQGARNTIYF	TRBJ1-3	TRBV19
CASSIGTIVSYSNQPQHF	TRBJ1-5	TRBV19
CAWRPYRGNTEAFF	TRBJ1-1	TRBV30
CASSLGLAFSTDTQYF	TRBJ2-3	TRBV28
CASSGERVAFF	TRBJ2-1	TRBV19
CAISERDTQYF	TRBJ2-3	TRBV10-3
CASSLNWNSPLHF	TRBJ1-6	TRBV27
CASSAGQGKQPQHF	TRBJ1-5	TRBV7-9